This T cell receptor beta chain was identified during a study of shared clonotypes between healthy human individuals. The CDR3 covers 17 residues. Germline CDR1 and CDR2: SEHNR and FQNEAQ (reference sequence). V shed 4 bases, J shed 4 bases, and the junction held 7 bases outside the gene matches. Naive CD8 isolation took CD45RO-negative cells positively selected for CCR7 and excluded terminally differentiated effector memory CD45RA+ cells. The donors, all of them Caucasian adults, lived in Nashville, Tennessee. Investigators spread the genomic DNA of each subset evenly over several immunoSEQ plates. Measured with immunoSEQ multiplex PCR; TCRdb has only the in-frame clones, and not every one. The sample includes roughly 2,000,000 clones, approximately 92% seen only once; the top ten take approximately 1.7%.

This receptor was identified in a man between 18 and 35 years old in good health. Some clones in this sample may be carry-over from other donors' samples. Sequencing input: naive CD8+ T cells from PBMCs. The chain employs TRBV7-9 and TRBJ2-1; 13 nucleotides align to TRBD2. DNA for the CDR3: TGTGCCAGCAGCTCACTCGCACTAGCGGGGGGGTACAATGAGCAGTTCTTC. Residues: CASSSLALAGGYNEQFF. The full variable domain, its missing parts supplied by reference TRBV7-9 and TRBJ2-1, is DTGVSQNPRHKITKRGQNVTFRCDPISEHNRLYWYRQTLGQGPEFLTYFQNEAQLEKSRLLSDRFSAERPKGSFSTLEIQRTEQGDSAMYLCASSSLALAGGYNEQFFGPGTRLTVL.